What follows are 3 T cell receptor delta chains derived from one specimen sequenced in a study of γδ T cells in repeated Plasmodium falciparum infection. Flow sorting of PBMC yielded separate Vgamma9/Vdelta2+ and Vdelta2-negative gammadelta T cell populations for bulk repertoire analysis. TCRdb re-processed the multiplex PCR reads via CATT. The sample consists of tens of thousands of delta-chain clones, 0.75% to 1% of them appearing once. Sequencing was carried out using gamma-delta T cells from blood. These receptors were collected from a pool of human donors (malaria-infected and uninfected, not separated).

This clone was found a few times. This likely stems from a read error, as it lies one base from a far larger clone. The same CDR3 arises from other DNA sequences in this sample as well. V usage is TRDV1 and J usage is TRDJ1, with 8 bases that match TRDD3. Germline V CDR1 and CDR2: TSWWSYY, QGS. This CDR3 comprises 18 residues. CDR3 protein: CALGEPLRDTWQADKLIF. The CDR3 DNA reads TGTGCTCTTGGGGAACCTTTAAGGGATACGTGGCAGGCCGATAAACTCATCTTC.

As for this clone: The protein TCRdb lists belongs to a much larger clone and differs from this DNA's translation at residue 9, which points to a read error; the protein shown is made from the DNA. The chain is built from TRAV38-2/DV8 and TRDJ1, with 13 bases that match TRDD3. This CDR3 comprises 22 residues. Germline values: CDR1 TSESDYY, CDR2 QEAYKQQN. With V trimmed by 9 bases and J by 3 bases, 29 bases remained unmatched. CDR3 bases: TGTGCTTCCTTCCTAGAAACCCATCACTGGGGGATACGCGTAGGGGGTCCCGATAAACTCATCTTT. Protein: CASFLETHHWGIRVGGPDKLIF.

A few counts support this clone. This may be a read error, as it is one base from a much larger clone. Other DNA sequences in the sample encode the same CDR3. The J gene is TRDJ1, the V gene TRDV1; maybe TRDD2 (9 bases). The J gene was missing in TCRdb and was found by matching the end of the DNA to germline. Germline CDR1 is TSWWSYY and CDR2 is QGS. This CDR3 has 26 residues. The CDR3 bases are TGTGCCCTTGGGGAGAGTATGTTCTGGTCCCTTCCTACAAAATGGGGGATCCCCTTGTACACCGATAAACTCATCTTT. It codes for CALGESMFWSLPTKWGIPLYTDKLIF.